Listed below are T cell receptor beta chains from one sample, sequenced in a study of Graves' ophthalmopathy and Graves' hyperthyroidism. TCRdb passed the multiplex PCR reads through MiXCR, listing each CDR3 protein once. The profile shows about 740,000 distinct CDR3 sequences, 40% of them singletons. Material: peripheral blood. These receptors originate from an adult man with Graves' ophthalmopathy. The CDR3 runs from the conserved cysteine through the conserved F or W. D genes are given only for firm matches. Size is stated for part of the rows, as once, few or many counts, or as a class when the clone is expanded.

v_call: TRBV5-1
clone_size: NA
d_call: NA
j_call: TRBJ2-6
cdr3_nt: TGCGCCAGCAGCTTGGACAGAAGGTTCTCTGGGGCCAACGTCCTGACTTTC
cdr3_aa: CASSLDRRFSGANVLTF

v_call: TRBV7-8
clone_size: few
d_call: TRBD2
j_call: TRBJ2-7
cdr3_nt: TGTGCCAGCAGCCGACTAGCGGGAGAAAGGCAGTACTTC
cdr3_aa: CASSRLAGERQYF

v_call: TRBV7-2
clone_size: NA
d_call: NA
j_call: TRBJ1-2
cdr3_nt: TGTGCCAGCAGCTTCTCCCCGGGGTCGACTTATGGCTACACCTTC
cdr3_aa: CASSFSPGSTYGYTF

v_call: TRBV20-1
clone_size: once
d_call: NA
j_call: TRBJ2-3
cdr3_nt: TGCAGTGCTGGTCCTTCGCGGGGCCACACAGATACGCAGTATTTT
cdr3_aa: CSAGPSRGHTDTQYF

v_call: TRBV6-6
clone_size: NA
d_call: NA
j_call: TRBJ1-2
cdr3_nt: TGTGCCAGCAGTTACTCAACGGGGGGCTACACCTTC
cdr3_aa: CASSYSTGGYTF

v_call: TRBV20-1
clone_size: NA
d_call: NA
j_call: TRBJ2-7
cdr3_nt: TGCAGTGCCAGTCGGGGATCCGGCCCCTACGAGCAGTACTTC
cdr3_aa: CSASRGSGPYEQYF

v_call: TRBV14
clone_size: many
d_call: NA
j_call: TRBJ1-3
cdr3_nt: TGTGCCAGCAGCCAAGGACAAGGAAACACCATATATTTT
cdr3_aa: CASSQGQGNTIYF

v_call: TRBV5-1
clone_size: NA
d_call: NA
j_call: TRBJ2-7
cdr3_nt: TGCGCCAGCAGCTTGGCGGGCTGCGAGCAGTACTTC
cdr3_aa: CASSLAGCEQYF

v_call: TRBV29-1
clone_size: many
d_call: NA
j_call: TRBJ2-5
cdr3_nt: TGCAGCGTTGTGTGGGGTAGCAGGAGACAAGAGACCCAGTACTTC
cdr3_aa: CSVVWGSRRQETQYF

v_call: TRBV29-1
clone_size: many
d_call: TRBD1
j_call: TRBJ1-4
cdr3_nt: TGCAGCGCCACCTCAGGGGGCGGGGGAAAACTGTTTTTT
cdr3_aa: CSATSGGGGKLFF

v_call: TRBV16
clone_size: NA
d_call: TRBD1
j_call: TRBJ2-6
cdr3_nt: TGTGCCAGCAGCCCCTACCGGGACAGGTCTGGGGCCAACGTCCTGACTTTC
cdr3_aa: CASSPYRDRSGANVLTF

v_call: TRBV29-1
clone_size: NA
d_call: TRBD1
j_call: TRBJ2-7
cdr3_nt: TGCAGCGCCGACCCAGGGGGCAGCTCCTACGAGCAGTACTTC
cdr3_aa: CSADPGGSSYEQYF

v_call: TRBV20-1
clone_size: NA
d_call: TRBD1
j_call: TRBJ1-2
cdr3_nt: TGCAGTGCTAGGCCGGACAGGGTTGTTAACTATGGCTACACCTTC
cdr3_aa: CSARPDRVVNYGYTF

v_call: TRBV7-8
clone_size: many
d_call: NA
j_call: TRBJ1-5
cdr3_nt: TGTGCCAGCAGCCGACAGGTTAATCAGCCCCAGCATTTT
cdr3_aa: CASSRQVNQPQHF

v_call: TRBV29-1
clone_size: NA
d_call: TRBD1
j_call: TRBJ1-1
cdr3_nt: TGCAGCGCAGTACAGGGGGTTTGGAACACTGAAGCTTTCTTT
cdr3_aa: CSAVQGVWNTEAFF

v_call: TRBV29-1
clone_size: NA
d_call: NA
j_call: TRBJ2-6
cdr3_nt: TGCAGCGTTGGGTCACCAGGGGCCAACGTCCTGACTTTC
cdr3_aa: CSVGSPGANVLTF

v_call: TRBV7-9
clone_size: NA
d_call: TRBD1
j_call: TRBJ2-7
cdr3_nt: TGTGCCAGCAGCCCGCGGCCGGGACAGGGGGGGTCCTACGAGCAGTACTTC
cdr3_aa: CASSPRPGQGGSYEQYF

v_call: TRBV7-2
clone_size: NA
d_call: NA
j_call: TRBJ2-7
cdr3_nt: TGTGCCAGCCTTCCGGGTCCAGCCTACTTCGAGCAGTACTTC
cdr3_aa: CASLPGPAYFEQYF

v_call: TRBV2
clone_size: few
d_call: NA
j_call: TRBJ2-1
cdr3_nt: TGTGCCACGGCAGGGGACTCCTACAATGAGCAGTTCTTC
cdr3_aa: CATAGDSYNEQFF

v_call: TRBV20-1
clone_size: few
d_call: NA
j_call: TRBJ2-5
cdr3_nt: TGCAATGGTGCGGAGCTGGGTAAAGAGACCCAGTACTTC
cdr3_aa: CNGAELGKETQYF

v_call: TRBV7-9
clone_size: NA
d_call: NA
j_call: TRBJ2-2
cdr3_nt: TGTGCCAGCCGCTTGGGGTCGAACACCGGGGAGCTGTTTTTT
cdr3_aa: CASRLGSNTGELFF

v_call: TRBV24-1
clone_size: NA
d_call: NA
j_call: TRBJ2-3
cdr3_nt: TGTGCCACCAGTGATACACGAGCTGGCACAGATACGCAGTATTTT
cdr3_aa: CATSDTRAGTDTQYF

v_call: TRBV29-1
clone_size: many
d_call: NA
j_call: TRBJ1-1
cdr3_nt: TGCAGCGCTCTAGGTCCCCCAAGGCTCACTGAAGCTTTCTTT
cdr3_aa: CSALGPPRLTEAFF

v_call: TRBV7-9
clone_size: few
d_call: NA
j_call: TRBJ2-7
cdr3_nt: TGTGCCAGCAGCCAAGTTGAAGCATGGTCCTACGAGCAGTACTTC
cdr3_aa: CASSQVEAWSYEQYF

v_call: TRBV11-3
clone_size: many
d_call: TRBD1
j_call: TRBJ1-3
cdr3_nt: TGTGCCAGCAGCCTAACAGGGGAAGGTAGTAGCACCATATATTTT
cdr3_aa: CASSLTGEGSSTIYF

v_call: TRBV10-1
clone_size: many
d_call: NA
j_call: TRBJ1-1
cdr3_nt: TGCGCCAGCAGTGTCGGGGGCTTTACTGAAGCTTTCTTT
cdr3_aa: CASSVGGFTEAFF

v_call: TRBV19
clone_size: NA
d_call: NA
j_call: TRBJ1-2
cdr3_nt: TGTGCCAGTACCCCCGGGACAAGTGCGGGCTACACCTTC
cdr3_aa: CASTPGTSAGYTF

v_call: TRBV7-9
clone_size: many
d_call: NA
j_call: TRBJ1-4
cdr3_nt: TGTGCCAGCAGCGAGGACCGCGGGGTTCTGTTTTTT
cdr3_aa: CASSEDRGVLFF

v_call: TRBV20-1
clone_size: NA
d_call: NA
j_call: TRBJ1-5
cdr3_nt: TGCAGTGCTAGCGAGGGGAAGGGAACTAGCAATCAGCCCCAGCATTTT
cdr3_aa: CSASEGKGTSNQPQHF

v_call: TRBV11-2
clone_size: many
d_call: TRBD1
j_call: TRBJ2-5
cdr3_nt: TGTGCCAGCAGCAAAGGGACAGGGAGGGAGACCCAGTACTTC
cdr3_aa: CASSKGTGRETQYF

v_call: TRBV29-1
clone_size: NA
d_call: NA
j_call: TRBJ1-1
cdr3_nt: TGCAGCTTAGGCTCGGGGTGGACTGAAGCTTTCTTT
cdr3_aa: CSLGSGWTEAFF

v_call: TRBV9
clone_size: NA
d_call: NA
j_call: TRBJ1-4
cdr3_nt: TGTGCCAGCAGCCAAACTCGCCACACCTTGGGAAGGCTGTTTTTT
cdr3_aa: CASSQTRHTLGRLFF

v_call: TRBV20-1
clone_size: few
d_call: NA
j_call: TRBJ1-4
cdr3_nt: TGCAGTGCTAGAGATGGGGTTGGGGTTAATGAAAAACTGTTTTTT
cdr3_aa: CSARDGVGVNEKLFF

v_call: TRBV12-3/TRBV12-4
clone_size: many
d_call: NA
j_call: TRBJ2-7
cdr3_nt: TGTGCCAGCAGTTTCGTCGGAGGCGACGAGCAGTACTTC
cdr3_aa: CASSFVGGDEQYF

v_call: TRBV11-1
clone_size: NA
d_call: NA
j_call: TRBJ2-5
cdr3_nt: TGTGCCAGCAGCTTAGCTCGGAGGGGAGAGACCCAGTACTTC
cdr3_aa: CASSLARRGETQYF

v_call: TRBV6-5
clone_size: once
d_call: NA
j_call: TRBJ2-3
cdr3_nt: TGTGCCACCGAGGCCACAGATACGCAGTATTTT
cdr3_aa: CATEATDTQYF

v_call: TRBV20-1
clone_size: NA
d_call: TRBD2
j_call: TRBJ2-5
cdr3_nt: TGCAGTGCTAGTTGGGCGGGGGGGAAAGATCAAGAGACCCAGTACTTC
cdr3_aa: CSASWAGGKDQETQYF

v_call: TRBV12-3/TRBV12-4
clone_size: NA
d_call: NA
j_call: TRBJ1-1
cdr3_nt: TGTGCCAGCAGTTTAACGTATAACACTGAAGCTTTCTTT
cdr3_aa: CASSLTYNTEAFF

v_call: TRBV24-1
clone_size: NA
d_call: NA
j_call: TRBJ1-5
cdr3_nt: TGTGCCACCAGTGCCCACAATAGGGATCAGCCCCAGCATTTT
cdr3_aa: CATSAHNRDQPQHF

v_call: TRBV20-1
clone_size: many
d_call: NA
j_call: TRBJ1-5
cdr3_nt: TGCAGTGCTAGAGTCCTGGGAGAATCCCAGCATTTT
cdr3_aa: CSARVLGESQHF

v_call: TRBV19
clone_size: few
d_call: TRBD1
j_call: TRBJ1-2
cdr3_nt: TGTGCCAGTAGAAGAAGACAGGGCGGCTATGGCTACACCTTC
cdr3_aa: CASRRRQGGYGYTF

v_call: TRBV15
clone_size: many
d_call: NA
j_call: TRBJ2-2
cdr3_nt: TGTGCCACCAGCGCCCGGACCGGGGAGCTGTTTTTT
cdr3_aa: CATSARTGELFF

v_call: TRBV2
clone_size: NA
d_call: TRBD2
j_call: TRBJ2-5
cdr3_nt: TGTGCCAGCAGTGTCCCCGGGGGGGAGACCCAGTACTTC
cdr3_aa: CASSVPGGETQYF

v_call: TRBV10-3
clone_size: NA
d_call: NA
j_call: TRBJ2-5
cdr3_nt: TGTGCCATATGCACGGGGGCGGGTCAGCCCCAGTACTTC
cdr3_aa: CAICTGAGQPQYF

v_call: TRBV2
clone_size: NA
d_call: TRBD2
j_call: TRBJ2-5
cdr3_nt: TGTGCCAGCGGCAAACTAGCGTTACAAGAGACCCAGTACTTC
cdr3_aa: CASGKLALQETQYF

v_call: TRBV20-1
clone_size: NA
d_call: NA
j_call: TRBJ1-3
cdr3_nt: TGCAGTGCTACGCCTGGGTCCGGAAACACCATATATTTT
cdr3_aa: CSATPGSGNTIYF

v_call: TRBV7-3
clone_size: few
d_call: NA
j_call: TRBJ2-5
cdr3_nt: TGTGCCAGCAGTTCTCACCCAGGGACTGATAAAGAGACCCAGTACTTC
cdr3_aa: CASSSHPGTDKETQYF

v_call: TRBV25-1
clone_size: many
d_call: NA
j_call: TRBJ2-2
cdr3_nt: TGTGCCAGCACTGGAACCGGGGAGCTGTTTTTT
cdr3_aa: CASTGTGELFF

v_call: TRBV6-5
clone_size: NA
d_call: NA
j_call: TRBJ2-2
cdr3_nt: TGTGCCAGCAGGCGGGCCTTTCCCGGGGAGCTGTTTTTT
cdr3_aa: CASRRAFPGELFF

v_call: TRBV20-1
clone_size: NA
d_call: NA
j_call: TRBJ1-1
cdr3_nt: TGCAGTGCTAGTCGAAGGTCTGGGGGGCGCGCCACTGAAGCTTTCTTT
cdr3_aa: CSASRRSGGRATEAFF

v_call: TRBV11-2
clone_size: NA
d_call: NA
j_call: TRBJ1-4
cdr3_nt: TGTGCCAGCTCACGTCGACTTCAGTCAAAGAATGAAAAACTGTTTTTT
cdr3_aa: CASSRRLQSKNEKLFF

v_call: TRBV20-1
clone_size: NA
d_call: NA
j_call: TRBJ2-5
cdr3_nt: TGCAGTGCTAGAGATCCGGGGGATCCGAAAGAGACCCAGTACTTC
cdr3_aa: CSARDPGDPKETQYF

v_call: TRBV7-9
clone_size: many
d_call: TRBD1
j_call: TRBJ2-6
cdr3_nt: TGTGCCAGCAGCTGGGGGACAGGACTCTCTGGGGCCAACGTCCTGACTTTC
cdr3_aa: CASSWGTGLSGANVLTF

v_call: TRBV6-6
clone_size: few
d_call: TRBD1
j_call: TRBJ2-7
cdr3_nt: TGTGCCAGCAGACGCGGACAGGGGATTACCTACGAGCAGTACTTC
cdr3_aa: CASRRGQGITYEQYF

v_call: TRBV20-1
clone_size: few
d_call: NA
j_call: TRBJ2-5
cdr3_nt: TGCAGTGCCATCGACCCCTCAGGGTTAGAGACCCAGTACTTC
cdr3_aa: CSAIDPSGLETQYF

v_call: TRBV11-2
clone_size: few
d_call: TRBD2
j_call: TRBJ2-7
cdr3_nt: TGTGCCAGCAGCTTTTTCAGCGGGGGCGACGAGCAGTACTTC
cdr3_aa: CASSFFSGGDEQYF

v_call: TRBV19
clone_size: NA
d_call: NA
j_call: TRBJ1-6
cdr3_nt: TGTGCCAGTAGCCACCGGGGTGAAGCTTTCCACTTT
cdr3_aa: CASSHRGEAFHF

v_call: TRBV5-6
clone_size: once
d_call: TRBD1
j_call: TRBJ2-6
cdr3_nt: TGTGCCAGCACCTTCGATTGGACAGGGGGCAGTAGTACTGGGGCCAACGTCCTGACTTTC
cdr3_aa: CASTFDWTGGSSTGANVLTF

v_call: TRBV3-1
clone_size: NA
d_call: NA
j_call: TRBJ2-7
cdr3_nt: TGTGCCAGCAGCGCGGGGCCGGGGGGCGCGGGATACGAGCAGTACTTC
cdr3_aa: CASSAGPGGAGYEQYF